The 13 T cell receptor beta chains below all came from one sample that was sequenced in a study of response to subunit inactivated influenza vaccine. TCRdb reanalysed the RT-PCR reads using MiXCR and keeps one entry per CDR3 protein. The table has hundreds of thousands of distinct CDR3 sequences, 11% seen once. The input for sequencing was PBMCs from blood, taken more than 35 days after vaccination. The receptors come from a man aged 50 or older who received an inactivated influenza vaccine.

The chain has TRBV18 and TRBJ1-1, with D tentatively TRBD1 (6 bases). Germline CDR1 and CDR2: KGHSH and LQKENI. This CDR3 is 14 amino acids long. V gave up 5 bases and J gave up 5 bases, with 15 bases separating them. CDR3 in amino acids: CASSALQGGTEAFF. CDR3 DNA sequence: TGTGCCAGCTCAGCCTTACAGGGAGGAACTGAAGCTTTCTTT.

The chain links TRBV5-6 to TRBJ2-7; TRBD2 might be the D (5 bases). CDR1 and CDR2 (germline): SGHDT, YYEEEE. The CDR3 runs to 17 residues. The V and J ends lost 1 base and 3 bases respectively, with 20 bases between them. The DNA of the CDR3 is TGTGCCAGCAGCTTGATAGGGATTGGGTCTGGAGGCTACGAGCAGTACTTC. This sequence encodes CASSLIGIGSGGYEQYF.

A few counts support this clonotype. V is TRBV12-3 or TRBV12-4 and J is TRBJ2-5, with D unresolved. V lost 2 bases and J lost 5, with 9 bases in between. This CDR3 spans 13 amino acids. The CDR3 DNA sequence: TGTGCCAGCAGTTTATTGGGGTTCGAGACCCAGTACTTC. This codes for CASSLLGFETQYF.

This sequence joins TRBV10-3 and TRBJ2-7; TRBD1 agrees at 8 bases. V trimming: 4 bases; J trimming: 3 bases; junction bases outside the gene matches: 5. Germline V gene data show CDR1 as ENHRY and CDR2 as SYGVKD. This CDR3 spans 14 amino acids. CDR3 in amino acids: CAISGGTGNYEQYF. CDR3 coding DNA: TGTGCCATCAGTGGCGGGACAGGAAACTACGAGCAGTACTTC.

This clonotype appeared many times. V usage is TRBV29-1 and J usage is TRBJ2-7; D is ambiguous. The length of the CDR3 is 11 residues. Looked up from germline, CDR1 is SQVTM and CDR2 is ANQGSEA. Trimming took off 4 bases at V and 6 bases at J, with 10 bases between the two ends. CDR3 residues: CSVVRQTEQYF. In nucleotides, the CDR3 is TGCAGCGTTGTACGCCAGACCGAGCAGTACTTC.

The rearrangement joins TRBV5-1 to TRBJ2-1; D is ambiguous. Trimming took 8 bases from V and 7 from J, leaving 13 bases between them. Germline CDR1 is SGHRS and CDR2 is YFSETQ. The CDR3 spans 12 residues. The CDR3 spells CASTLNQNEQFF. The DNA of the CDR3 is TGCGCCAGTACCCTTAACCAGAATGAGCAGTTCTTC.

V and J are TRBV12-2 and TRBJ2-3; TRBD2, the D gene given by the table, was not confirmed from the DNA. TRBV12-2 corresponds to a pseudogene. The CDR3 loop spans 20 amino acids. In DNA, the CDR3 is TGTGCAAGTCGCGCAGATCCCGGGACTAGCGGGGGGACTAGCACAGATACGCAGTATTTT. Translation: CASRADPGTSGGTSTDTQYF.

The J gene is TRBJ2-1, the V gene TRBV29-1; 13 bases agree with TRBD2. Germline CDR1 and CDR2: SQVTM and ANQGSEA. J gave up 9 bases and V 6 bases, and 11 bases lay outside the gene matches. The CDR3 length is 15 residues. Written as DNA, the CDR3 is TGCAGCGTAGCTACTAGCGGGGGGGCCCGTGCTGAGCAGTTCTTC. This encodes CSVATSGGARAEQFF.

This clonotype occurred a few times. The rearrangement uses TRBV28 and TRBJ2-7; 8 nucleotides line up with TRBD1. V was pared by 5 bases and J by 3 bases, with 9 bases of the junction left unmatched. The CDR3 length is 15 residues. From germline, CDR1 is MDHEN and CDR2 SYDVKM. CDR3 nucleotides: TGTGCCAGCAGTGGATCCCGGACAGGGAGCTACGAGCAGTACTTC. Its protein is CASSGSRTGSYEQYF.

This clonotype was recorded at least ten times. This chain connects TRBV6-5 to TRBJ2-5, with 8 bases identical to TRBD1. The CDR3 is made up of 14 amino acids. The germline gives CDR1 MNHEY, CDR2 SVGAGI. V shed 0 bases, J shed 4 bases, and the junction held 1 base outside the gene matches. The CDR3 loop reads CASSYSDRGETQYF. The CDR3, as DNA: TGTGCCAGCAGTTACTCCGACAGGGGAGAGACCCAGTACTTC.

This clonotype was picked up a small number of times. The chain uses TRBV5-1 and TRBJ1-2; D unresolved. CDR1 and CDR2 (germline): SGHRS, YFSETQ. CDR3 size: 13 residues. V was pared by 3 bases and J by 1 base, with 7 bases between. The CDR3 protein is CASSSRVNYGYTF. CDR3 sequence (DNA): TGCGCCAGCAGCTCAAGAGTTAACTATGGCTACACCTTC.

The sample holds many counts of this clonotype. The chain combines TRBV15 with TRBJ1-2; 10 bases agree with TRBD1. Germline CDR1 is LNHNV and CDR2 is YYDKDF (reference sequence). CDR3 length: 15 residues. Trimming removed 2 bases from V and 8 bases from J; junction bases left unmatched: 8. CDR3: CATSRLGQGMEGYTF. CDR3 in DNA: TGTGCCACCAGCAGACTGGGACAGGGGATGGAGGGCTACACCTTC.

The table lists this clonotype with many counts. V gene TRBV29-1 combines with J gene TRBJ2-5; 9 bases agree with TRBD2. Trimming took 4 bases from V and 3 from J; bases not matched to a gene: 9. The length of the CDR3 is 15 residues. CDR1 SQVTM and CDR2 ANQGSEA come from the germline V gene. The CDR3 loop reads CSVGLSGRREETQYF. DNA for the CDR3: TGCAGCGTTGGACTGAGCGGGAGGAGGGAAGAGACCCAGTACTTC.